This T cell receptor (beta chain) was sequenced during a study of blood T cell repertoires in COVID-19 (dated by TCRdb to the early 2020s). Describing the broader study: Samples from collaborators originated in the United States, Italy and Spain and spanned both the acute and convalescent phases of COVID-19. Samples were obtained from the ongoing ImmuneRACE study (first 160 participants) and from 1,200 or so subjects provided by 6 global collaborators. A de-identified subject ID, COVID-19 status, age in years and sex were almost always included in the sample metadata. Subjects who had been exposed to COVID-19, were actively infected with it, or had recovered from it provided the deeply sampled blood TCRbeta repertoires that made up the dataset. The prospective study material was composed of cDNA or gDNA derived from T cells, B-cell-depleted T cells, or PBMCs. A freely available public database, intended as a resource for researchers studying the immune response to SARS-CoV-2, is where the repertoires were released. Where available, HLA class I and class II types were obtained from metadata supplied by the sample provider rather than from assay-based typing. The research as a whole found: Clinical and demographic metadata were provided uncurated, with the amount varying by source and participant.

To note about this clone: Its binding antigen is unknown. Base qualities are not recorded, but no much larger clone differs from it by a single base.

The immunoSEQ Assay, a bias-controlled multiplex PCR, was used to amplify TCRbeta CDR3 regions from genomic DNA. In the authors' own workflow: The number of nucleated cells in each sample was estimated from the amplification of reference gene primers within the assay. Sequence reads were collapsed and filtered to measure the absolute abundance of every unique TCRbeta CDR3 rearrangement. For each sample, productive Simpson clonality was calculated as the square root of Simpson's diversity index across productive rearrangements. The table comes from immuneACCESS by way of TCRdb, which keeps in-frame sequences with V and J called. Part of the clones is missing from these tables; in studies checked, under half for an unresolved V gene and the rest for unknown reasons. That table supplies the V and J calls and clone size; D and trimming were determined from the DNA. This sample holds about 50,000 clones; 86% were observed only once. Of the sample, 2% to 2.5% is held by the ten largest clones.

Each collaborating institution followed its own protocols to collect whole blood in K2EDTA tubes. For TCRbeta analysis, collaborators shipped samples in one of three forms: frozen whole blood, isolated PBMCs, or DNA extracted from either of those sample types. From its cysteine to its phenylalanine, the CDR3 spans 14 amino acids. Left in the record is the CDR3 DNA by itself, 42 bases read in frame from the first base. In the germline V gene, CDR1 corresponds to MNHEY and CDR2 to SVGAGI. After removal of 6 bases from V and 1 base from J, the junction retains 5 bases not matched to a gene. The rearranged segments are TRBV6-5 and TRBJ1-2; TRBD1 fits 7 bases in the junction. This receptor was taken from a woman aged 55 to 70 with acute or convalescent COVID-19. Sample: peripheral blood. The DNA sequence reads TGTGCCAGCAGGAACAGGGGTAATAACTATGGCTACACCTTC. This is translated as CASRNRGNNYGYTF.